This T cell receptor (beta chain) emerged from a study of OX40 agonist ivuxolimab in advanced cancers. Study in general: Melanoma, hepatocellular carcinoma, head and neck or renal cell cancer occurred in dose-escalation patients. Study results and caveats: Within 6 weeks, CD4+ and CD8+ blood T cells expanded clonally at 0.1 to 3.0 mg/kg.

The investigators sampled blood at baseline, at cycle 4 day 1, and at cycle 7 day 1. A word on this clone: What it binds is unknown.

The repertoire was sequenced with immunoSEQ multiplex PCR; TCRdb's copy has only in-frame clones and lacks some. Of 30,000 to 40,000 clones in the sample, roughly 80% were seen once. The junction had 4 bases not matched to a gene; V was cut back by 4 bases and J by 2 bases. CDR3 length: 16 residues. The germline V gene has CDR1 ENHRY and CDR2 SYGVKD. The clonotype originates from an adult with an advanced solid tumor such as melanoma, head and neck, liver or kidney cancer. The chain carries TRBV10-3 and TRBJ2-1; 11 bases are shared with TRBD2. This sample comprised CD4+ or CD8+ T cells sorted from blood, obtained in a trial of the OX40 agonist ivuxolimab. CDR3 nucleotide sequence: TGTGCCATCAGTGGAGGGACTAGCGGTGCCTACAATGAGCAGTTCTTC. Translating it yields CAISGGTSGAYNEQFF.